One sample yielded the 13 T cell receptor beta chains listed below, sequenced in a study of a mutant IDH1 vaccine in newly diagnosed glioma. The assay was immunoSEQ multiplex PCR, and TCRdb's table has in-frame clones only and misses some. Found here are 85,000 to 100,000 clones, about 82% of them singletons; the top ten hold 7.5%. The time point denotes: baseline, week 1 (first vaccination visit). The treatment: pre-vaccination baseline after standard-of-care therapy. Source: PBMCs, taken from a glioma patient treated with radiotherapy, temozolomide or both. These receptors were collected from a man aged 35-49 years with glioma.

The chain links TRBV28 to TRBJ2-1; 7 nucleotides agree with TRBD1. Trimming cost V 8 bases and J 9 bases; bases outside gene matches: 16. Germline V gene sequence: CDR1 MDHEN, CDR2 SYDVKM. The CDR3 contains 15 residues. The CDR3 reads CASCPVDRDTGEQFF. The CDR3 nucleotides read TGTGCCAGCTGCCCAGTTGACAGGGATACTGGTGAGCAGTTCTTC.

This clone was seen a handful of times. The chain employs TRBV19 and TRBJ1-6; the D gene is possibly TRBD1 (6 bases). V dropped 6 bases and J dropped 8 bases, with 8 bases sitting between them. This CDR3 is built from 12 residues. Germline V lookup: CDR1 LNHDA, CDR2 SQIVND (reference sequence). The CDR3 region has the DNA TGTGCCAGTAGATCAGGGGATTCACCCCTCCACTTT. It specifies CASRSGDSPLHF.

The rearrangement joins TRBV5-4 to TRBJ2-1; 12 nucleotides agree with TRBD2. The CDR3 extends over 18 amino acids. Losses at the gene ends were 2 bases for V and 9 bases for J; bases not matched to a gene: 15. Germline V gene data show CDR1 as SGHNT and CDR2 as YYREEE (reference sequence). The CDR3 DNA is TGTGCCAGCAGCTTACAGGGTCTAGCGGGGGGGCCCGTTAGTGAGCAGTTCTTC. Encoded protein: CASSLQGLAGGPVSEQFF.

J is TRBJ2-7 and V is TRBV4-3, with D tentatively TRBD1 (6 bases). Germline lookup yields CDR1 LGHNA and CDR2 YSLEER. The CDR3 consists of 13 residues. Trimming removed 0 bases from V and 3 bases from J, with 6 bases in between. CDR3 bases: TGCGCCAGCAGCCAAGAAGGGGGCTACGAGCAGTACTTC. As protein: CASSQEGGYEQYF.

The chain uses TRBV11-2 and TRBJ1-1; 8 nucleotides match TRBD1. Germline V CDR1 and CDR2: SGHAT, FQNNGV. V trimming: 0 bases; J trimming: 5 bases; junction bases outside the gene matches: 14. The CDR3 has 18 residues. This chain's CDR3 is CASSLDRRQGAAGTEAFF. The DNA for the CDR3 is TGTGCCAGCAGCTTAGATCGAAGGCAGGGGGCAGCGGGGACTGAAGCTTTCTTT.

The sample holds one count of this clone. The chain uses TRBV7-2 and TRBJ1-2; D remains unclear. Germline V CDR1 and CDR2: SGHTA, FQGNSA. The CDR3 is 11 amino acids. V was shortened by 3 bases and J by 7 bases, with 6 bases between the two germline ends. CDR3 sequence reads: CASSFSSGYTF. The CDR3 DNA sequence: TGTGCCAGCAGCTTCTCGAGTGGCTACACCTTC.

The CDR3 is CASSQLSGVAPYGYTF. CDR3 nucleotides: TGCGCCAGCAGCCAATTATCCGGGGTAGCCCCTTATGGCTACACCTTC. The V and J genes are TRBV4-3 and TRBJ1-2; no definite D call. The CDR3 covers 16 residues. Germline CDR1 reads LGHNA; CDR2 reads YSLEER. V was shortened by 2 bases and J by 5 bases, with 18 bases between the two germline ends.

The V gene is TRBV7-2, the J gene TRBJ2-7; weak D call: TRBD1 (6 bases). Germline values: CDR1 SGHTA, CDR2 FQGNSA. V was trimmed by 3 bases and J by 3 bases, leaving 9 bases between them. CDR3 length: 13 amino acids. The CDR3 bases are TGTGCCAGCAGCTTTACAGGGAACTACGAGCAGTACTTC. Translation gives CASSFTGNYEQYF. Complete variable domain (other parts from reference TRBV7-2 and TRBJ2-7): GAGVSQSPSNKVTEKGKDVELRCDPISGHTALYWYRQSLGQGLEFLIYFQGNSAPDKSGLPSDRFSAERTGGSVSTLTIQRTQQEDSAVYLCASSFTGNYEQYFGPGTRLTVT.

The V call is TRBV14, the J call TRBJ1-6; possible D gene TRBD1, 5 bases. The CDR3 consists of 15 residues. Trimming cost V 2 bases and J 8 bases, with 13 bases left between them. From germline, CDR1 is SGHDN and CDR2 FVKESK. CDR3 region: CASSQLRGGDSPLHF. The CDR3 nucleotides are TGTGCCAGCAGCCAATTAAGGGGCGGGGATTCACCCCTCCACTTT.

This chain joins TRBV7-8 and TRBJ2-5; TRBD2 aligns across 8 bases. The end of the DNA aligns better with TRBJ2-7, so the J call may be wrong. Germline V gene sequence: CDR1 SGHVS, CDR2 FQNEAQ. CDR3 length: 16 residues. CDR3 sequence (DNA): TGTGCCAGCAGCTTATCCGGGGGGGGCCGATCCTACGAGCAGTACTTC. This sequence encodes CASSLSGGGRSYEQYF.

The rearrangement joins TRBV29-1 to TRBJ2-3; 10 bases line up with TRBD2. V lost 4 bases to trimming and J lost 6 bases; unmatched junction nucleotides: 16. This CDR3 is 17 amino acids long. CDR1 is SQVTM and CDR2 is ANQGSEA in the germline V gene. The DNA of the CDR3 is TGCAGCGTTGTCTTAAGGTCGGCTAGCGGGAGCAGGGATACGCAGTATTTT. Protein sequence: CSVVLRSASGSRDTQYF.

The chain links TRBV27 to TRBJ2-7; D remains ambiguous. The V end was cut by 7 bases, the J end by 6 bases, with 37 bases between. The CDR3 loop spans 20 amino acids. CDR1 MNHEY and CDR2 SMNVEV come from the germline V gene (reference sequence). CDR3 region: CASIQPRRLGPGPMGSEQYF. In DNA, the CDR3 is TGTGCCAGCATTCAACCCCGGCGCCTGGGCCCCGGGCCGATGGGTTCCGAGCAGTACTTC.

This clone was detected once. V is TRBV4-2 and J is TRBJ2-7, with 8 nucleotides matching TRBD2. Germline CDR1 LGHNA, CDR2 YNFKEQ. The CDR3 is 16 amino acids. The V gene end was trimmed by 0 bases and the J gene end by 2 bases; junction bases not matched to a gene: 6. The CDR3 nucleotides read TGTGCCAGCAGCCAAGATAGGAATAGCGGGGCCTACGAGCAGTACTTC. Translated: CASSQDRNSGAYEQYF.